This entry describes one T cell receptor beta chain. This sample stems from a study of T cells in Graves' hyperthyroidism and ophthalmopathy. Trimming took 3 bases from V and 5 from J, leaving 19 bases between them. CDR3 length equals 16 residues. Germline lookup yields CDR1 SGHKS and CDR2 YYEKEE (reference sequence). From RNA transcripts, TCR beta CDR3 regions were amplified. TCR CDR3 regions were first amplified by RT-PCR with HTBI primers. TCRdb itself ran the multiplex PCR reads through MiXCR, one entry per CDR3 protein. The profile shows 660,000 or so distinct CDR3 sequences, around 20% of them singletons.

What was sequenced was blood. This sequence was found in a man aged 25-40 years with Graves' ophthalmopathy. V and J are TRBV5-5 and TRBJ2-3; D tentatively reads TRBD1 or TRBD2 (5 bases each). The CDR3 DNA reads TGTGCCAGCAGCTGGGGACCCACATTGCCGGGAGATACGCAGTATTTT. This encodes CASSWGPTLPGDTQYF.